A selection of T cell receptor beta chains follows, all from one sample in a study of shared clonotypes between healthy human individuals. TCRdb's table, derived via immunoSEQ multiplex PCR, lists solely in-frame clones and lacks some. The repertoire includes about 2.2 million clones, under 95% of them detected once, and roughly 1.8% sits in the top ten. The specimen was naive CD8+ T cells from PBMCs. The source is a man between 18 and 29 years old in good health. Some clones in this sample may be carry-over from other donors' samples. Both conserved end residues are part of each CDR3. Each record gives: V gene, CDR3 length, D gene, clone size, J gene, CDR3 protein, CDR3 DNA. A D gene is named only where the DNA matches it firmly. Part of the rows lack a size; the others show once, few, many or a class for expanded clones.

>TRBV27|16|TRBD2|-|TRBJ2-7
CASSQLAGTPYYEQYF
TGTGCCAGCAGTCAACTAGCGGGAACCCCTTACTACGAGCAGTACTTC
>TRBV29-1|17|-|-|TRBJ2-1
CSVDGRQGGRSYNEQFF
TGCAGCGTTGACGGGCGGCAGGGGGGGAGGTCCTACAATGAGCAGTTCTTC
>TRBV7-8|16|TRBD1|-|TRBJ2-1
CASSSLTGGSYNEQFF
TGTGCCAGCAGCTCCCTGACAGGGGGCTCCTACAATGAGCAGTTCTTC
>TRBV9|14|TRBD1|-|TRBJ2-5
CASSERTGGETQYF
TGTGCCAGCAGCGAAAGGACAGGGGGAGAGACCCAGTACTTC
>TRBV27|13|-|-|TRBJ1-2
CATFRGEGYGYTF
TGTGCCACCTTCCGGGGGGAAGGCTATGGCTACACCTTC
>TRBV12-5|12|-|-|TRBJ2-1
CASGFGSGEQFF
TGTGCTAGTGGTTTCGGGTCCGGTGAGCAGTTCTTC
>TRBV11-3|13|-|-|TRBJ1-1
CASSARGNTEAFF
TGTGCCAGCAGCGCCCGGGGAAACACTGAAGCTTTCTTT
>TRBV27|14|-|once|TRBJ1-2
CASSPLGPSYGYTF
TGTGCCAGCAGTCCCCTAGGGCCCTCATATGGCTACACCTTC
>TRBV11-1|14|-|-|TRBJ2-5
CASSFPTSTETQYF
TGTGCCAGCAGCTTCCCTACTAGCACAGAGACCCAGTACTTC
>TRBV28|15|-|-|TRBJ2-1
CASSLGYDSYNEQFF
TGTGCCAGCAGTTTAGGGTATGATTCCTACAATGAGCAGTTCTTC
>TRBV7-3|13|-|-|TRBJ2-2
CASSLGASGELFF
TGTGCCAGCAGCTTAGGCGCCTCCGGGGAGCTGTTTTTT
>TRBV28|18|TRBD1|-|TRBJ1-1
CASSVIPGQGFPNTEAFF
TGTGCCAGCAGTGTAATACCGGGACAGGGCTTTCCGAACACTGAAGCTTTCTTT
>TRBV2|14|-|-|TRBJ2-7
CASSGRSSSYEQYF
TGTGCCAGCTCGGGACGGTCGAGCTCCTACGAGCAGTACTTC
>TRBV5-1|17|-|-|TRBJ2-7
CASAPNQLLRYSYEQYF
TGCGCCAGCGCCCCGAACCAACTGCTGCGATATTCCTACGAGCAGTACTTC
>TRBV7-9|17|-|once|TRBJ2-1
CASSLERTRSSYNEQFF
TGTGCCAGCAGCTTGGAGAGGACCCGGAGCTCCTACAATGAGCAGTTCTTC
>TRBV4-1|16|-|-|TRBJ2-2
CASSQEQGLNTGELFF
TGCGCCAGCAGCCAAGAACAGGGATTGAACACCGGGGAGCTGTTTTTT
>TRBV11-2|15|-|-|TRBJ2-5
CASTTLTGKGETQYF
TGTGCCAGCACAACCTTGACCGGGAAGGGGGAGACCCAGTACTTC